Each of the 4 T cell receptor beta chains below was sequenced from the same sample in a study of blood T cell repertoires in COVID-19. The repertoire was sequenced with immunoSEQ multiplex PCR; TCRdb's copy has only in-frame clones and lacks some. The sample carries about 98,000 clones, 70% to 90% recorded once. Sequences were obtained from peripheral blood. These receptors all come from a man aged 70 or older with acute or convalescent COVID-19.

The rearrangement links TRBV6-1 to TRBJ1-5, with unresolved D. CDR3 length: 16 amino acids. Germline assignment: CDR1 MNHNS and CDR2 SASEGT. The V and J ends lost 3 bases and 2 bases respectively, with 14 bases between them. The CDR3, as DNA: TGTGCCAGCAGTGAGGTAGAGGGTGTCGGCAATCAGCCCCAGCATTTT. It yields the protein CASSEVEGVGNQPQHF.

The chain combines TRBV28 with TRBJ1-1; tentatively, D is TRBD1 (6 bases). The CDR3 extends over 17 amino acids. V dropped 0 bases and J dropped 1 base, with 15 bases sitting between them. In germline, CDR1 is MDHEN, CDR2 SYDVKM. DNA of the CDR3: TGTGCCAGCAGTTTATGGGACGGGGGGGGCAAGAACACTGAAGCTTTCTTT. As protein: CASSLWDGGGKNTEAFF. The complete variable domain, with remaining parts taken from reference TRBV28 and TRBJ1-1, reads DVKVTQSSRYLVKRTGEKVFLECVQDMDHENMFWYRQDPGLGLRLIYFSYDVKMKEKGDIPEGYSVSREKKERFSLILESASTNQTSMYLCASSLWDGGGKNTEAFFGQGTRLTVV.

The chain links TRBV15 to TRBJ1-6, with 7 positions matching TRBD1. The germline V gene has CDR1 LNHNV and CDR2 YYDKDF (reference sequence). Trimming cost V 0 bases and J 6 bases; bases outside gene matches: 8. The CDR3 has 17 residues. The CDR3 coding sequence is TGTGCCACCAGCAGAGACCCTTCCGGGACAGTTAATTCACCCCTCCACTTT. Translated: CATSRDPSGTVNSPLHF.

The gene calls are TRBV6-4 and TRBJ1-1, with D uncertain. V was pared by 6 bases and J by 0 bases, with 11 bases between. Germline V gene data show CDR1 as MRHNA and CDR2 as SNTAGT. The CDR3 length is 14 residues. CDR3 nucleotides: TGTGCCAGCAGGGTTGACACGGTGAACACTGAAGCTTTCTTT. Translation gives CASRVDTVNTEAFF.